This T cell receptor beta chain was recorded in a study of radiotherapy plus CTLA-4 blockade in lung cancer. Germline lookup yields CDR1 LGHNA and CDR2 YNFKEQ. Trimming shortened V by 0 bases and J by 6 bases, and 20 bases separated the two germline ends. The CDR3 spans 18 residues. The assay was immunoSEQ multiplex PCR, and TCRdb's table has in-frame clones only and misses some. The table lists 100,000 to 150,000 clones, about 77% of them singletons. Chemo-refractory metastatic non-small-cell lung cancer patients were treated with focal radiation plus CTLA-4 blockade with ipilimumab. The source was peripheral blood, collected from a patient treated with radiotherapy plus ipilimumab. J is TRBJ2-2 and V is TRBV4-2; D perhaps matches TRBD2 (6 bases). The source is a human donor with non-small cell lung cancer who had a partial response to radiotherapy plus ipilimumab. The CDR3 bases are TGTGCCAGCAGCCAAGATCTCTTACGGGAGTTTATGCCCGGGGAGCTGTTTTTT. Protein: CASSQDLLREFMPGELFF.